A single sample is the source of the 25 T cell receptor beta chains below, sequenced in a study of T cells after yellow fever vaccination. Using its own MiXCR run on the 5' RACE reads, TCRdb lists one record per CDR3 protein. The sample carries over 300,000 distinct CDR3 sequences, approximately 4% recorded once. The sequencing here drew on PBMCs, taken 5 days after the yellow fever booster vaccination. The receptors were gathered from a man between 18 and 29 years old who received the YFV17D yellow fever vaccine.

The rearrangement joins TRBV4-2 to TRBJ1-5; 9 bases align to TRBD1. CDR1 is LGHNA and CDR2 is YNFKEQ in the germline V gene. With V trimmed by 3 bases and J by 5 bases, 5 bases remained unmatched. The CDR3 has 15 residues. CDR3 sequence: CASSQGTGFHQPQHF. The CDR3 nucleotides are TGTGCCAGCAGCCAGGGGACAGGGTTTCATCAGCCCCAGCATTTT.

The chain has TRBV6-6 and TRBJ2-3, with no clear D. The CDR3 has 12 residues. V was pared by 7 bases and J by 4 bases, with 9 bases between. Germline assignment: CDR1 MNHNY and CDR2 SVGAGI (reference sequence). CDR3 amino acids: CASTLTPDTQYF. DNA for the CDR3: TGTGCCAGCACCCTGACCCCAGATACGCAGTATTTT.

There are a few counts of this clonotype. The J gene is TRBJ1-3, the V gene TRBV7-2; 8 nucleotides match TRBD1. The CDR3 is 14 amino acids. Germline assignment: CDR1 SGHTA and CDR2 FQGNSA. Losses at the gene ends were 2 bases for V and 7 bases for J; bases not matched to a gene: 4. For the CDR3, the DNA is TGTGCCAGCAGCTTATCAGGGGGCGCGAACACCATATATTTT. Amino acid sequence: CASSLSGGANTIYF.

The chain employs TRBV25-1 and TRBJ2-5; unclear D gene. The CDR3 loop spans 15 amino acids. Trimming took off 0 bases at V and 1 base at J, with 9 bases between the two ends. Germline CDR1 and CDR2: MGHDK and SYGVNS. CDR3 in DNA: TGTGCCAGCAGTGAATATGGAAAGTCCCAAGAGACCCAGTACTTC. It specifies CASSEYGKSQETQYF.

This sequence joins TRBV20-1 and TRBJ2-1, with TRBD2 identical over 7 bases. This CDR3 has 16 residues. V dropped 1 base and J dropped 3; count of bases not matched to a gene: 9. CDR1 and CDR2 (germline): DFQATT, SNEGSKA (reference sequence). CDR3 amino acids: CSARGGQRGLYNEQFF. As DNA, the CDR3 is TGCAGTGCTAGAGGAGGGCAGCGGGGTCTCTACAATGAGCAGTTCTTC.

This clonotype has more than one count but fewer than ten. The CDR3 nucleotides read TGTGCCAGCACCGTCGCGGGTGGGAATCAGCCCCAGCATTTT. Amino acid sequence: CASTVAGGNQPQHF. The genes are TRBV7-9 and TRBJ1-5; unclear D gene. The CDR3 sequence is 14 residues long. Germline CDR1 reads SEHNR; CDR2 reads FQNEAQ (reference sequence). V was pared by 7 bases and J by 4 bases, with 14 bases between.

The chain joins TRBV12-3 or TRBV12-4 to TRBJ2-3; TRBD1 might be the D (6 bases). V lost 5 bases, J lost 3 bases, and 15 bases lay in between. The CDR3 has 15 residues. In nucleotides, the CDR3 is TGTGCCAGCAGTCTGTCGGGACATGCTACAGATACGCAGTATTTT. Translated, it gives CASSLSGHATDTQYF.

This chain joins TRBV27 and TRBJ1-5; the D gene is possibly TRBD1 (5 bases). Germline lookup yields CDR1 MNHEY and CDR2 SMNVEV (reference sequence). Between the trimmed V and J ends, which lost 0 bases and 2 bases, there was a span of 11 bases. This CDR3 region has 16 residues. The CDR3 reads CASSLSGRAGNQPQHF. CDR3 bases: TGTGCCAGCAGTTTATCTGGCAGGGCCGGCAATCAGCCCCAGCATTTT.

This clonotype was counted between two and nine times. This chain connects TRBV6-2 or TRBV6-3 to TRBJ1-6, with TRBD1 matching 7 bases. The length of the CDR3 is 14 residues. Germline lookup yields CDR1 MNHEY and CDR2 SVGEGT. V dropped 6 bases and J dropped 7; count of bases not matched to a gene: 6. Here the CDR3 reads CASREGQRNSPLHF. As DNA, the CDR3 is TGTGCCAGCAGGGAGGGACAGAGAAATTCACCCCTCCACTTT.

There are many counts of this clonotype. V is TRBV12-3 or TRBV12-4 and J is TRBJ1-1, with D unclear. CDR3 size: 13 residues. With 3 bases removed from V and 1 base from J, the gap between germline ends came to 6 bases. The CDR3 DNA reads as TGTGCCAGCAGTTTCCGGGCGAACACTGAAGCTTTCTTT. Translating gives CASSFRANTEAFF.

This clonotype was counted only a few times. The J gene is TRBJ2-1, the V gene TRBV10-3, with D maybe TRBD1 (6 bases). The CDR3 is made up of 15 amino acids. Trimming stripped 7 bases from V and 4 bases from J, with 17 bases between. The germline gives CDR1 ENHRY, CDR2 SYGVKD. The CDR3 protein is CAITAGQIGYNEQFF. CDR3 nucleotide sequence: TGTGCCATCACCGCAGGACAGATAGGGTACAATGAGCAGTTCTTC.

This clonotype was detected many times. The V gene is TRBV5-4, the J gene TRBJ2-2; 12 bases agree with TRBD2. The CDR3 runs to 18 residues. The germline V gene has CDR1 SGHNT and CDR2 YYREEE (reference sequence). V shed 5 bases, J shed 0 bases, and the junction held 8 bases outside the gene matches. The CDR3 nucleotides read TGTGCCAGCAGGATGGGGACTAGCGGGTTTTCGAACACCGGGGAGCTGTTTTTT. It is translated as CASRMGTSGFSNTGELFF.

This sequence joins TRBV7-2 and TRBJ2-2, with unresolved D. The CDR3 totals 15 residues. Germline V lookup: CDR1 SGHTA, CDR2 FQGNSA. Trimming removed 1 base at V and 6 bases at J, with 12 bases between. The CDR3 loop is CASSLVLSGAGELFF. The CDR3 DNA is TGTGCCAGCAGCTTAGTCTTGTCTGGGGCCGGGGAGCTGTTTTTT. Filled out from reference TRBV7-2 and TRBJ2-2, the complete variable domain reads GAGVSQSPSNKVTEKGKDVELRCDPISGHTALYWYRQSLGQGLEFLIYFQGNSAPDKSGLPSDRFSAERTGGSVSTLTIQRTQQEDSAVYLCASSLVLSGAGELFFGEGSRLTVL.

As DNA, the CDR3 is TGTGCCACCAGCAGAACGACAGGGGAGGCTTTGAGCAATCAGCCCCAGCATTTT. Residues: CATSRTTGEALSNQPQHF. V usage is TRBV15 and J usage is TRBJ1-5; 8 bases map to TRBD1. The germline V gene encodes CDR1 LNHNV and CDR2 YYDKDF (reference sequence). The V gene end was trimmed by 2 bases and the J gene end by 1 base; junction bases not matched to a gene: 10. The CDR3 sequence is 18 residues long. Full variable domain (rest looked up from reference TRBV15 and TRBJ1-5): DAMVIQNPRYQVTQFGKPVTLSCSQTLNHNVMYWYQQKSSQAPKLLFHYYDKDFNNEADTPDNFQSRRPNTSFCFLDIRSPGLGDTAMYLCATSRTTGEALSNQPQHFGDGTRLSIL.

The J gene is TRBJ2-3, the V gene TRBV5-1, with D possibly TRBD1 on 6 matching bases. The V and J ends lost 0 bases and 1 base respectively, with 12 bases between them. From germline, CDR1 is SGHRS and CDR2 YFSETQ. The CDR3 is 16 amino acids. This chain's CDR3 is CASSLGRGGGTDTQYF. The CDR3 nucleotides are TGCGCCAGCAGCTTGGGACGAGGGGGTGGCACAGATACGCAGTATTTT.

This chain links TRBV5-1 with TRBJ2-7, with unresolved D. Trimming removed 1 base at V and 1 base at J, with 9 bases between. The CDR3 loop spans 14 amino acids. The germline gives CDR1 SGHRS, CDR2 YFSETQ. CDR3 sequence: CASSLRSPSYEQYV. CDR3 DNA sequence: TGCGCCAGCAGCTTGAGGAGCCCTTCCTACGAGCAGTACGTC.

This clonotype appeared many times. This chain links TRBV7-2 with TRBJ1-2, with D possibly being TRBD1 (6 bases). The CDR3 runs to 14 residues. From germline, CDR1 is SGHTA and CDR2 FQGNSA. Trimming took off 1 base at V and 4 bases at J, with 10 bases between the two ends. CDR3 sequence (DNA): TGTGCCAGCAGCTTAGGATGGGGGGCCTATGGCTACACCTTC. This sequence encodes CASSLGWGAYGYTF.

This clonotype was detected only a few times. The chain carries TRBV6-5 and TRBJ2-3; TRBD1 agrees at 7 bases. Trimming took 4 bases from V and 3 from J; bases not matched to a gene: 10. Germline V gene sequence: CDR1 MNHEY, CDR2 SVGAGI. This CDR3 region has 16 residues. The CDR3 sequence is CASSSTTGDRTDTQYF. The DNA for the CDR3 is TGTGCCAGCAGTTCCACAACAGGGGATAGGACAGATACGCAGTATTTT.

This clonotype has a handful of counts. The chain joins TRBV12-3 or TRBV12-4 to TRBJ2-2; the D is unclear. This CDR3 comprises 13 residues. V was cut by 7 bases and J by 6 bases, with 12 bases left in between. CDR3 region: CASNLIIPGELFF. In DNA, the CDR3 is TGTGCCAGCAACCTTATCATCCCCGGGGAGCTGTTTTTT.

The genes are TRBV29-1 and TRBJ2-5; the match to TRBD1 covers 10 bases. J lost 4 bases, V lost 8 bases, and 7 bases had no gene match. The CDR3 spans 13 residues. Germline assignment: CDR1 SQVTM and CDR2 ANQGSEA. The CDR3 DNA reads TGCAGCACCCGACAGGGGGCATCAGAGACCCAGTACTTC. Amino acid sequence: CSTRQGASETQYF.

This clonotype occurred a few times. The gene calls are TRBV7-2 and TRBJ1-5; TRBD1 is a possible D gene (5 bases). This CDR3 contains 14 residues. V gave up 0 bases and J gave up 4 bases, with 7 bases separating them. Germline values: CDR1 SGHTA, CDR2 FQGNSA. The CDR3: CASSLARGNQPQHF. The CDR3 DNA reads as TGTGCCAGCAGCTTAGCGAGGGGTAATCAGCCCCAGCATTTT.

This clonotype was seen only a few times. The CDR3, as DNA: TGTGCCAGCAGCATCCTCCTGCGCGCCATATATTTT. It encodes CASSILLRAIYF. The V call is TRBV7-9, the J call TRBJ1-3; D is unresolved. This CDR3 has 12 residues. Between the trimmed V and J ends, which lost 5 bases and 11 bases, there was a span of 13 bases. CDR1 is SEHNR and CDR2 is FQNEAQ in the germline V gene (reference sequence). Full variable domain (outside the CDR3, taken from reference TRBV7-9 and TRBJ1-3): DTGVSQNPRHKITKRGQNVTFRCDPISEHNRLYWYRQTLGQGPEFLTYFQNEAQLEKSRLLSDRFSAERPKGSFSTLEIQRTEQGDSAMYLCASSILLRAIYFGEGSWLTVV.

This clonotype was seen only a few times. CDR3 residues: CASSTRTSAEETQYF. Written as DNA, the CDR3 is TGTGCCAGCAGCACCCGGACTAGCGCGGAAGAGACCCAGTACTTC. The V call is TRBV7-2, the J call TRBJ2-5, with 9 bases identical to TRBD2. CDR3 size: 15 residues. Germline CDR1 SGHTA, CDR2 FQGNSA. The ends lost 5 bases at V and 3 bases at J; junction bases unmatched: 7.

This clonotype was detected many times. This chain joins TRBV12-3 or TRBV12-4 and TRBJ1-5, with a weak D call TRBD1 (6 bases). Between the trimmed V and J ends, which lost 6 bases and 6 bases, there was a span of 12 bases. This CDR3 contains 13 residues. CDR3 amino acids: CASRLTGRQPQHF. The CDR3 DNA sequence: TGTGCCAGCAGGCTGACAGGACGTCAGCCCCAGCATTTT.

The J gene is TRBJ2-1, the V gene TRBV6-5; 9 bases map to TRBD2. The germline gives CDR1 MNHEY, CDR2 SVGAGI. The CDR3 length is 14 residues. Losses at the gene ends were 2 bases for V and 10 bases for J; bases not matched to a gene: 6. CDR3 DNA: TGTGCCAGCAGTTACACCGAAACTAGCGGGGAGCAGTTCTTC. This codes for CASSYTETSGEQFF.